Listed here is a single T cell receptor beta chain. The germline gives CDR1 LNHNV, CDR2 YYDKDF (reference sequence). J gave up 1 base and V 2 bases, and 2 bases lay outside the gene matches. CDR3 length: 15 amino acids. The table came from immunoSEQ multiplex PCR; TCRdb's copy has only in-frame clones and leaves some out. In the table there are roughly 330,000 clones, about 86% of which are singletons. The source of the sample is a study of blood T cell repertoires in COVID-19. The source of this sequence is a woman aged 50 to 60 with acute or convalescent COVID-19. Sequencing was carried out using peripheral blood. The chain couples TRBV15 to TRBJ2-3, with 8 bases aligning to TRBD1. The CDR3 DNA sequence: TGTGCCACCAGCAGACAGGGGGCCCGCACAGATACGCAGTATTTT. Translated: CATSRQGARTDTQYF.